This T cell receptor (beta chain) derives from a study of early T cells in non-severe SARS-CoV-2 infection. For the study at large: The input, bulk RNA from unsorted whole blood, was sequenced, and chains were unpaired.

This clonotype came up many times. Its matching antigen is unknown. Study results and caveats: Missing private and CD4 specificities, VDJdb matching favored anti-spike CD8 responses.

Individual cDNA molecules carried attached unique molecular identifiers. Each CDR3 protein gets one entry after TCRdb re-called the 5' RACE reads with MiXCR. The sample contains around 20,000 distinct CDR3 sequences, 3.5% to 4.5% of which appear only once. This clonotype was sampled from an adult who was a healthcare worker with PCR-confirmed SARS-CoV-2 infection or an uninfected control (not recorded which). Sequencing used whole blood.

This CDR3 reads CASSQEWYGQGGYEQYF. The DNA for the CDR3 is TGCGCCAGCAGCCAAGAGTGGTATGGTCAGGGGGGGTACGAGCAGTACTTC. This sequence joins TRBV4-3 and TRBJ2-7; either TRBD1 or TRBD2 may supply D (7 bases each). CDR3 length: 17 residues. The germline V gene has CDR1 LGHNA and CDR2 YSLEER. V was clipped by 0 bases and J by 4 bases, with 19 bases between them.